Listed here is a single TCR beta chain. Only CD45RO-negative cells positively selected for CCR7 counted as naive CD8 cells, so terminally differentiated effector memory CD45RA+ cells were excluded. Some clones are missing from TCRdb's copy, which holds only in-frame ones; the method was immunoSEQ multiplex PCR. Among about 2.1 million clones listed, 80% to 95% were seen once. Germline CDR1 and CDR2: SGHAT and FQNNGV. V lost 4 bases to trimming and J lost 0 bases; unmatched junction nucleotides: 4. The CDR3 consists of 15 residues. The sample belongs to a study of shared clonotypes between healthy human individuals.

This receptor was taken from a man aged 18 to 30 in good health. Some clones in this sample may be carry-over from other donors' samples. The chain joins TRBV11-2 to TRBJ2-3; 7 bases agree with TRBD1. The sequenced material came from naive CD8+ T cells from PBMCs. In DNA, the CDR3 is TGTGCCAGCAGCTCCCGGGACAGTAGCACAGATACGCAGTATTTT. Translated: CASSSRDSSTDTQYF.